What follows are 9 T cell receptor beta chains derived from one specimen sequenced in a study of CD8 T cells in Susac syndrome. RNA totalling roughly 0.45 to 1 ug underwent reverse transcription with random hexamers. TCRdb independently ran MiXCR on the immunoSEQ multiplex PCR reads; one entry per CDR3 protein. The sample carries about 130,000 distinct CDR3 sequences, approximately 89% recorded once. Sequenced: CD8+ T cells from PBMCs. The source is a human donor with multiple sclerosis.

This clonotype has just one count. The CDR3 sequence: CASSVLVRDAEQYF. The CDR3 nucleotides are TGTGCCAGCAGTGTCCTGGTGAGGGACGCCGAGCAGTACTTC. The chain carries TRBV28 and TRBJ2-7, with D perhaps TRBD1 or TRBD2 (5 bases each). The CDR3 spans 14 residues. Germline CDR1 reads MDHEN; CDR2 reads SYDVKM. Trimming pared 5 bases from V and 6 bases from J, leaving 17 bases between.

CDR3 protein: CASSSGRTEAFF. CDR3 DNA sequence: TGCGCCAGCAGCTCGGGGAGGACTGAAGCTTTCTTT. The chain couples TRBV5-1 to TRBJ1-1; D remains unclear. The V end was cut by 3 bases, the J end by 5 bases, with 8 bases between. CDR1 SGHRS and CDR2 YFSETQ come from the germline V gene. The CDR3 sequence is 12 residues long.

This rearrangement joins TRBV9 to TRBJ2-3; the match to TRBD1 covers 9 bases. The junction had 6 bases not matched to a gene; V was cut back by 1 base and J by 3 bases. Germline V gene lookup returns CDR1 SGDLS and CDR2 YYNGEE. The CDR3 length is 16 residues. The CDR3 spells CASSVLGTGSTDTQYF. CDR3 nucleotide sequence: TGTGCCAGCAGCGTATTGGGGACAGGGTCAACAGATACGCAGTATTTT.

This chain joins TRBV3-1 and TRBJ2-7; 7 bases align to TRBD1. V lost 4 bases, J lost 3 bases, and 9 bases stayed unmatched. This CDR3 has 15 amino acids. Per germline, CDR1 LGHDT and CDR2 YNNKEL (reference sequence). CDR3 nucleotide sequence: TGTGCCAGCAGCCCAACCGGGACAGCACTCTACGAGCAGTACTTC. The encoded protein is CASSPTGTALYEQYF.

J is TRBJ2-3 and V is TRBV5-4; TRBD2 matches 7 bases. This CDR3 is built from 14 residues. After removal of 7 bases from V and 6 bases from J, the junction contained 11 bases not matched to a gene. Germline V gene sequence: CDR1 SGHNT, CDR2 YYREEE (reference sequence). CDR3 loop: CASLQGGSGDTQYF. The DNA for the CDR3 is TGTGCCAGCCTGCAAGGCGGGAGCGGGGATACGCAGTATTTT. Drawing the rest from reference TRBV5-4 and TRBJ2-3, the complete variable domain is ETGVTQSPTHLIKTRGQQVTLRCSSQSGHNTVSWYQQALGQGPQFIFQYYREEENGRGNFPPRFSGLQFPNYSSELNVNALELDDSALYLCASLQGGSGDTQYFGPGTRLTVL.

The chain joins TRBV4-1 to TRBJ1-1; tentative D call: TRBD1 (5 bases). The CDR3 runs to 14 residues. Germline CDR1 MGHRA, CDR2 YSYEKL. With 1 base removed from V and 6 bases from J, the gap between germline ends came to 12 bases. CDR3: CASSQGRPGPEAFF. The DNA for the CDR3 is TGCGCCAGCAGCCAAGGTAGACCGGGACCTGAAGCTTTCTTT.

This chain uses TRBV7-9 with TRBJ2-7; D unresolved. CDR1 is SEHNR, CDR2 FQNEAQ, per germline (reference sequence). The CDR3 runs 12 residues. V was trimmed by 9 bases and J by 2 bases, leaving 11 bases between them. CDR3 sequence (DNA): TGTGCCAGTGCCGAAGGAGCCTACGAGCAGTACTTC. It yields the protein CASAEGAYEQYF.

CDR3 DNA sequence: TGCAGTGCTAGAGATTCTTTGACGGATTATGGCTACACCTTC. It specifies CSARDSLTDYGYTF. The chain combines TRBV20-1 with TRBJ1-2; D is uncertain. V was clipped by 0 bases and J by 5 bases, with 13 bases between them. Germline V gene lookup returns CDR1 DFQATT and CDR2 SNEGSKA (reference sequence). There are 14 residues in the CDR3.

This chain connects TRBV10-2 to TRBJ2-1; 8 nucleotides line up with TRBD2. CDR1 WSHSY and CDR2 SAAADI come from the germline V gene. Unmatched junction bases numbered 2, after V lost 4 bases and J lost 3 bases. The CDR3 runs to 14 residues. CDR3: CASSALAGYNEQFF. CDR3 bases: TGCGCCAGCAGTGCCCTAGCGGGCTACAATGAGCAGTTCTTC.